The 11 T cell receptor beta chains reported below all come from one sample, sequenced in a study of STAT5B mutations in CD4+ large granular lymphocyte leukemia. Here immunoSEQ multiplex PCR was the method, and the copy in TCRdb shows in-frame clones only, minus some. Of roughly 30,000 clones listed, around four fifths are singletons. The source material was CD4+ T cells from blood buffy coats. The receptors derive from a human donor in good health.

This chain links TRBV28 with TRBJ1-2, with 8 nucleotides matching TRBD1. CDR3 length: 14 residues. Germline lookup yields CDR1 MDHEN and CDR2 SYDVKM. V shed 5 bases and J 5 bases; nucleotides not matched to a gene: 7. The CDR3, as DNA: TGTGCCAGCAGTCCTGACAGGGGTGGGTATGGCTACACCTTC. Translating it yields CASSPDRGGYGYTF.

The genes are TRBV4-2 and TRBJ2-5, with TRBD2 identical over 7 bases. J lost 4 bases, V lost 2 bases, and 13 bases had no gene match. Germline V gene sequence: CDR1 LGHNA, CDR2 YNFKEQ. The CDR3 sequence is 17 residues long. CDR3 region: CASSQNREARGGETQYF. Written as DNA, the CDR3 is TGTGCCAGCAGCCAAAATCGGGAGGCCCGAGGTGGAGAGACCCAGTACTTC.

The rearrangement links TRBV4-3 to TRBJ2-2, with 14 bases matching TRBD2. The germline V gene encodes CDR1 LGHNA and CDR2 YSLEER. Unmatched junction bases numbered 4, after V lost 3 bases and J lost 4 bases. The CDR3 extends over 17 amino acids. This chain's CDR3 is CASSQGTSGSGTGELFF. The CDR3 DNA sequence: TGCGCCAGCAGCCAGGGGACTAGCGGGAGTGGCACCGGGGAGCTGTTTTTT.

CDR3 sequence reads: CASSVGGGHTDTQYF. The CDR3 nucleotides are TGTGCCAGCAGCGTAGGCGGGGGCCACACAGATACGCAGTATTTT. The gene calls are TRBV9 and TRBJ2-3, with a weak D call TRBD2 (7 bases). Germline lookup yields CDR1 SGDLS and CDR2 YYNGEE. CDR3 length equals 15 residues. Trimming took 0 bases from V and 2 from J, leaving 10 bases between them.

The chain carries TRBV5-4 and TRBJ1-5, with 7 bases fitting TRBD1. The germline CDR1 and CDR2 sequences are SGHNT and YYREEE (reference sequence). V trimming: 0 bases; J trimming: 4 bases; junction bases outside the gene matches: 1. CDR3 length equals 14 residues. CDR3 DNA sequence: TGTGCCAGCAGCTTGGACAGGGGTAATCAGCCCCAGCATTTT. As protein: CASSLDRGNQPQHF.

V and J are TRBV6-1 and TRBJ2-1, with D perhaps being TRBD1 or TRBD2 (5 bases each). V lost 6 bases and J 7 bases, leaving 19 bases between the germline ends. The CDR3 contains 15 residues. CDR1 is MNHNS, CDR2 SASEGT, per germline. CDR3: CASRPGTTLGNEQFF. In DNA, the CDR3 is TGTGCCAGCAGACCCGGGACCACCTTGGGAAATGAGCAGTTCTTC.

This sequence joins TRBV5-1 and TRBJ2-2; 7 bases agree with TRBD1. Germline-derived CDR1 and CDR2 are SGHRS and YFSETQ. The V gene end was trimmed by 4 bases and the J gene end by 1 base; junction bases not matched to a gene: 4. The CDR3 is 15 residues long. The CDR3 DNA follows: TGCGCCAGCAGCGAGGGACAGAGGAACACCGGGGAGCTGTTTTTT. Translating gives CASSEGQRNTGELFF.

The genes are TRBV5-4 and TRBJ1-2, with 9 bases aligning to TRBD1. The CDR3 consists of 15 residues. Losses at the gene ends were 0 bases for V and 8 bases for J; bases not matched to a gene: 8. CDR1 is SGHNT and CDR2 is YYREEE in the germline V gene (reference sequence). The CDR3 DNA is TGTGCCAGCAGCTTGGAGCCAACAGGGGGCGGGGGCTACACCTTC. Amino acids: CASSLEPTGGGGYTF.

In its sample, this clone was seen once. This sequence joins TRBV28 and TRBJ1-2; a weak D match, TRBD1 (5 bases). The CDR3 length is 13 residues. V lost 3 bases, J lost 4 bases, and 9 bases lay in between. Germline CDR1 reads MDHEN; CDR2 reads SYDVKM. Here the CDR3 DNA reads TGTGCCAGCAGTTTGGAGGGGCTCTATGGCTACACCTTC. This encodes CASSLEGLYGYTF.

The rearrangement links TRBV19 to TRBJ1-1; D is unclear. The CDR3 length is 14 residues. Deletions cut 0 bases from V and 5 bases from J, with 10 bases between. CDR1 and CDR2 from the germline V gene are LNHDA and SQIVND (reference sequence). The CDR3 bases are TGTGCCAGTAGTATAGATCGGAGGGAAACTGAAGCTTTCTTT. Encoded protein: CASSIDRRETEAFF.

The J gene is TRBJ1-2, the V gene TRBV18, with D uncertain. CDR1 is KGHSH, CDR2 LQKENI, per germline. The V end lost 0 bases, the J end lost 6 bases, and 8 bases lay between the germline ends. This CDR3 comprises 13 residues. The CDR3 is CASSPPGKDGYTF. CDR3 DNA sequence: TGTGCCAGCTCACCACCGGGGAAGGATGGCTACACCTTC.